One and the same sample provided the 21 T cell receptor beta chains below, sequenced in a study of blood T cell repertoires in COVID-19 (dated by TCRdb to about 2020). The receptor library was made with the immunoSEQ multiplex PCR assay. As stored in TCRdb, this immuneACCESS dataset retains in-frame rearrangements with V and J assigned. A fraction of the clones does not appear; measured against another copy, unresolved V genes explain less than half of the discrepancy, and the remainder lacks a known reason. The sample has 100,000 to 150,000 clones on record, approximately 83% of them singletons. The ten largest clonotypes hold 27% of the sample. The sequencing sample was made of peripheral blood. The source is a woman of 80 years or more with acute or convalescent COVID-19.

V usage is TRBV6-5 and J usage is TRBJ1-5; no definite D call. The germline CDR1 and CDR2 sequences are MNHEY and SVGAGI. V gave up 4 bases and J gave up 7 bases, with 5 bases separating them. The CDR3 runs 11 residues. This CDR3 reads CASSSRQPQHF. CDR3 sequence (DNA): TGTGCCAGCAGTTCGAGACAGCCCCAGCATTTT.

The J gene is TRBJ1-1, the V gene TRBV7-2, with 7 bases aligning to TRBD1. The CDR3 sequence is 14 residues long. V was pared by 5 bases and J by 7 bases, with 10 bases of the junction left unmatched. Germline V gives CDR1 SGHTA, CDR2 FQGNSA. CDR3 protein: CASSLVAGGVEAFF. CDR3 coding DNA: TGTGCCAGCAGCCTAGTGGCAGGGGGAGTTGAAGCTTTCTTT.

This chain joins TRBV18 and TRBJ1-4; D may be TRBD1 (5 bases). Germline CDR1 is KGHSH and CDR2 is LQKENI. The CDR3 is made up of 15 amino acids. V dropped 4 bases and J dropped 8 bases, with 17 bases sitting between them. CDR3 DNA: TGTGCCAGCTCACAGACGACAGATGTCGGCGAAAAACTGTTTTTT. This encodes CASSQTTDVGEKLFF. The whole variable domain, filled in from reference TRBV18 and TRBJ1-4, reads NAGVMQNPRHLVRRRGQEARLRCSPMKGHSHVYWYRQLPEEGLKFMVYLQKENIIDESGMPKERFSAEFPKEGPSILRIQQVVRGDSAAYFCASSQTTDVGEKLFFGSGTQLSVL.

This chain connects TRBV7-9 to TRBJ2-2; 9 nucleotides agree with TRBD1. Looked up from germline, CDR1 is SEHNR and CDR2 is FQNEAQ (reference sequence). CDR3 length equals 17 residues. V shed 2 bases, J shed 1 base, and the junction held 5 bases outside the gene matches. The CDR3 loop reads CASSLPGTGWNTGELFF. In nucleotides, the CDR3 is TGTGCCAGCAGCTTACCGGGGACAGGGTGGAACACCGGGGAGCTGTTTTTT.

The genes are TRBV4-2 and TRBJ1-1; 9 bases map to TRBD1. Germline assignment: CDR1 LGHNA and CDR2 YNFKEQ. The V and J ends lost 4 bases and 6 bases, in that order; junction bases with no gene match: 3. The CDR3 covers 13 residues. CDR3 sequence reads: CASSRTGGPEAFF. The CDR3 DNA is TGTGCCAGCAGCCGCACAGGGGGCCCTGAAGCTTTCTTT.

This clone was recorded once. The genes are TRBV5-1 and TRBJ1-1; D unresolved. Germline values: CDR1 SGHRS, CDR2 YFSETQ. V was pared by 0 bases and J by 0 bases, with 6 bases between. The CDR3 covers 14 residues. In nucleotides, the CDR3 is TGCGCCAGCAGCTTGGTGTTCATGAACACTGAAGCTTTCTTT. Encoded protein: CASSLVFMNTEAFF.

The chain recombines TRBV9 with TRBJ2-5; 7 nucleotides match TRBD2. The J segment lost 2 bases and the V segment lost 8 bases, leaving 6 bases of the junction unmatched. This CDR3 contains 13 residues. Germline V gene lookup returns CDR1 SGDLS and CDR2 YYNGEE. The chain's CDR3 is CASGLGLQETQYF. DNA for the CDR3: TGTGCCAGTGGCCTGGGACTACAAGAGACCCAGTACTTC.

The chain links TRBV28 to TRBJ1-1; D possibly corresponds to TRBD1 (6 bases). V lost 5 bases and J 1 base, leaving 14 bases between the germline ends. This CDR3 is 15 amino acids long. Germline CDR1 is MDHEN and CDR2 is SYDVKM. The CDR3 DNA reads as TGTGCCAGCAGTAAGGGGGGGGTGTGGAACACTGAAGCTTTCTTT. Translated, it gives CASSKGGVWNTEAFF.

The CDR3 DNA sequence: TGTGCCAGCAGCCGGAGAGGCGCGGGAGACCAAGAGACCCAGTACTTC. Its protein product is CASSRRGAGDQETQYF. This sequence joins TRBV9 and TRBJ2-5, with TRBD2 identical over 7 bases. The CDR3 totals 16 residues. CDR1 SGDLS and CDR2 YYNGEE come from the germline V gene. With V trimmed by 4 bases and J by 0 bases, 9 bases remained unmatched.

The gene calls are TRBV27 and TRBJ1-5; D remains ambiguous. Trimming removed 5 bases at V and 7 bases at J, with 18 bases between. The CDR3 spans 15 residues. Germline CDR1 reads MNHEY; CDR2 reads SMNVEV (reference sequence). The DNA for the CDR3 is TGTGCCAGCAGTCCCCTCGCGGGTCAAAGCCAGCCCCAGCATTTT. Protein product: CASSPLAGQSQPQHF.

This clone was picked up a small number of times. V and J are TRBV29-1 and TRBJ1-2; 11 bases align to TRBD1. Germline-derived CDR1 and CDR2 are SQVTM and ANQGSEA. J lost 2 bases, V lost 5 bases, and 4 bases had no gene match. The CDR3 has 14 residues. CDR3 coding DNA: TGCAGCGTTCGCCGGGACAGGGGGAACTATGGCTACACCTTC. It encodes CSVRRDRGNYGYTF.

The chain employs TRBV4-2 and TRBJ2-7; 8 bases match TRBD1. Germline CDR1 reads LGHNA; CDR2 reads YNFKEQ. This CDR3 is 16 amino acids long. V gave up 1 base and J gave up 5 bases; unmatched junction bases: 10. As DNA, the CDR3 is TGTGCCAGCAGCCAAGCCCGGACAGGGTTTACAAACGAGCAGTACTTC. Protein product: CASSQARTGFTNEQYF.

V usage is TRBV20-1 and J usage is TRBJ1-2; TRBD1 matches 8 bases. V lost 3 bases and J lost 8; bases outside the gene matches: 5. Germline loops: CDR1 DFQATT, CDR2 SNEGSKA (reference sequence). There are 12 residues in the CDR3. DNA of the CDR3: TGCAGTGCTAGTCAGGGGGCGCGAGGCTACACCTTC. Its translation: CSASQGARGYTF.

J is TRBJ1-5 and V is TRBV10-2; 7 nucleotides line up with TRBD1. Looked up from germline, CDR1 is WSHSY and CDR2 is SAAADI. The CDR3 loop spans 13 amino acids. V shed 2 bases and J 9 bases; nucleotides not matched to a gene: 4. CDR3 region: CASSETGESPQHF. Here the CDR3 DNA reads TGCGCCAGCAGTGAGACAGGGGAATCGCCCCAGCATTTT.

The chain carries TRBV3-1 (or the pseudogene TRBV3-2) and TRBJ2-2, with D tentatively TRBD2 (7 bases). The germline V and J ends were trimmed by 1 base and 3 bases, with 15 bases remaining between them. CDR1 and CDR2 from the germline V gene are LGHDT and YNNKEL (reference sequence). The CDR3 is 17 amino acids. This chain's CDR3 is CASSQGGRGLHTGELFF. The CDR3 DNA reads TGTGCCAGCAGCCAAGGTGGGCGGGGGCTCCACACCGGGGAGCTGTTTTTT.

The chain employs TRBV2 and TRBJ1-6; TRBD1 aligns across 7 bases. Trimming removed 6 bases from V and 3 bases from J; junction bases left unmatched: 5. Germline CDR1 reads SNHLY; CDR2 reads FYNNEI. The CDR3 covers 15 residues. The CDR3 here is CASRPGTVYNSPLHF. The CDR3 DNA is TGTGCCAGCAGACCCGGGACAGTCTATAATTCACCCCTCCACTTT.

J is TRBJ1-2 and V is TRBV12-3 or TRBV12-4; D is unresolved. The CDR3 is 12 residues long. Trimming removed 8 bases from V and 7 bases from J, with 14 bases in between. The DNA for the CDR3 is TGTGCCAGCTCCCGGGAAGCGTTTGGCTACACCTTC. Translated: CASSREAFGYTF.

The gene calls are TRBV19 and TRBJ1-5, with TRBD1 matching over 7 bases. The CDR3 has 15 residues. Germline CDR1 is LNHDA and CDR2 is SQIVND (reference sequence). V gave up 4 bases and J gave up 13 bases; unmatched junction bases: 16. The CDR3 DNA is TGTGCCAGTAGTACTACCGGGACAGCGCGGTCCGGGCAGCATTTT. It codes for CASSTTGTARSGQHF.

The chain joins TRBV19 to TRBJ1-5; 9 positions match TRBD1. Germline V gene sequence: CDR1 LNHDA, CDR2 SQIVND (reference sequence). The CDR3 totals 17 residues. Trimming cost V 6 bases and J 0 bases; bases outside gene matches: 9. The CDR3 sequence: CASSGQGLLYSNQPQHF. The CDR3 nucleotides are TGTGCCAGTAGCGGACAGGGGTTATTATATAGCAATCAGCCCCAGCATTTT.

The gene calls are TRBV3-1 (or the pseudogene TRBV3-2) and TRBJ2-1, with D possibly matching TRBD1 (6 bases). The CDR3 spans 16 residues. In germline, CDR1 is LGHDT, CDR2 YNNKEL (reference sequence). With 0 bases removed from V and 6 bases from J, the gap between germline ends came to 15 bases. The CDR3 loop is CASSQEPGHQFNEQFF. CDR3 bases: TGTGCCAGCAGCCAAGAACCGGGACACCAATTCAATGAGCAGTTCTTC.

The chain recombines TRBV28 with TRBJ1-2; D may be TRBD1 (6 bases). Deletions cut 10 bases from V and 4 bases from J, with 19 bases between. In germline, CDR1 is MDHEN, CDR2 SYDVKM. CDR3 length: 14 amino acids. This chain's CDR3 is CAIQLRDTLYGYTF. The CDR3 DNA reads as TGTGCCATCCAGCTCCGGGACACCCTCTATGGCTACACCTTC.